This entry concerns a single T cell receptor (beta chain). The antigen remains unidentified. The V segment lost 6 bases and the J segment 4 bases; nucleotides outside the gene matches: 8. The CDR3 consists of 15 residues. Germline CDR1 and CDR2: MNHNS and SASEGT. The sample originates from a study of T cells after posttransplantation cyclophosphamide. Study results and caveats: Skin or GI-infiltrating T cells shared few TRB sequences with blood.

Busulfan-fludarabine conditioning, marrow transplant, and cyclophosphamide on days +3 and +4 were administered. Profiled with immunoSEQ multiplex PCR; TCRdb holds only in-frame clones, not every one. Among 3,200 or so clones listed, approximately 85% were seen once. The chain links TRBV6-1 to TRBJ1-2; 10 bases are a match to TRBD1. The origin of this receptor is a female patient aged 50-59 years who received an allogeneic stem cell transplant from an unrelated donor, was CMV-positive, and had acute and chronic GVHD. A share of the T cells may be of graft donor origin. The specimen was PBMCs, collected after allogeneic stem cell transplant with posttransplant cyclophosphamide. The CDR3 spells CASRQGQGNIYGYTF. Written as DNA, the CDR3 is TGTGCCAGCAGGCAGGGACAGGGGAACATCTATGGCTACACCTTC.